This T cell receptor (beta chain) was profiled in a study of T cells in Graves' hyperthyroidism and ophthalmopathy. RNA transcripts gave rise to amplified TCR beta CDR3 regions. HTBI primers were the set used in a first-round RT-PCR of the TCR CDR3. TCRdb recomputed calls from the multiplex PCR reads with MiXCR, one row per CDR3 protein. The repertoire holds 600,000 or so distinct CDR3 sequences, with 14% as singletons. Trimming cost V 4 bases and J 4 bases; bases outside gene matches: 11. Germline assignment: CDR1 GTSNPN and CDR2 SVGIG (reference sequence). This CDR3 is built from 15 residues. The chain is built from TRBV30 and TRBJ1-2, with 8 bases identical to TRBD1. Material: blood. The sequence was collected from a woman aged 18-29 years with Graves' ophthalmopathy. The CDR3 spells CAWNLGQGLFYGYTF. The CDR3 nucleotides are TGTGCCTGGAACCTCGGACAGGGTCTCTTCTATGGCTACACCTTC.